This T cell receptor (beta chain) is from a study of shared clonotypes between healthy human individuals. Whole-study context: Researchers assigned three CD4 naive, three CD4 memory, two CD8 naive and one CD8 memory plate to each donor.

Pooled CD45RO+ cells and CCR7-negative CD45RA+ TemRA cells made up CD8 memory. Sequencing was performed with immunoSEQ multiplex PCR; in TCRdb, only in-frame clones are kept and a portion is missing. Counted here are about 380,000 clones, approximately 96% occurring once; the ten biggest clones make up approximately 0.3%. The V gene lost 2 bases and the J gene lost 6 bases, with 4 bases spanning the gap. The germline CDR1 and CDR2 sequences are SEHNR and FQNEAQ (reference sequence). The CDR3 has 11 amino acids. The sequence came from a man aged 25-40 years in good health. Source material: memory CD8+ T cells sorted from blood. The subset denotes: CD45RO+ cells pooled with CCR7-negative TemRA cells. The rearrangement links TRBV7-9 to TRBJ2-5; D is uncertain. CDR3 sequence (DNA): TGTGCCAGCAGCTTAAGGCAGACCCAGTACTTC. Its translation is CASSLRQTQYF.